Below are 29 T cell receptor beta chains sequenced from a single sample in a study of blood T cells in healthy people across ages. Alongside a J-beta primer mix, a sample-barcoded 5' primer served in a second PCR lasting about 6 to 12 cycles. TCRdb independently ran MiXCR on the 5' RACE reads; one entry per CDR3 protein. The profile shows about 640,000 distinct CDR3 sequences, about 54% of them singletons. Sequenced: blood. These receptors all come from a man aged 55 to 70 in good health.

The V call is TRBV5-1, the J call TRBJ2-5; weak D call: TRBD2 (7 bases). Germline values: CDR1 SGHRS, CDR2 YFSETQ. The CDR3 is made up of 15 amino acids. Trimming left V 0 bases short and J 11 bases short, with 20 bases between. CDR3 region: CASSLAGGPSLEQYF. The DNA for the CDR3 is TGCGCCAGCAGCTTGGCCGGGGGGCCCAGTTTGGAGCAGTACTTC.

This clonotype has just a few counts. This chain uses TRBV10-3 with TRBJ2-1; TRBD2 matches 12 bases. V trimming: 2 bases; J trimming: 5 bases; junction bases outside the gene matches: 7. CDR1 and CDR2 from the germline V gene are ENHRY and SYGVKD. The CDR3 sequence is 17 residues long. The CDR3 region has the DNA TGTGCCATCAGTGAGCCCCCCACTAGCGGGGGGAACAATGAGCAGTTCTTC. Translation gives CAISEPPTSGGNNEQFF.

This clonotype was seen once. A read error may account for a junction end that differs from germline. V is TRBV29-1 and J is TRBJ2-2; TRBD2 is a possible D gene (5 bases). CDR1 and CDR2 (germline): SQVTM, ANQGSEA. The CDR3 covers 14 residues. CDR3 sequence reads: CSARRTANTGVLFF. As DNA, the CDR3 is TGCAGCGCCCGGCGGACCGCGAACACCGGGGTGCTGTTTTTT.

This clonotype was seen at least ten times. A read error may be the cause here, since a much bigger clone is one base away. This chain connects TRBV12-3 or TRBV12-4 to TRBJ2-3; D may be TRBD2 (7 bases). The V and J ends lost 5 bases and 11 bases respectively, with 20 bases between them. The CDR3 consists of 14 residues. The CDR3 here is CASSVGGGGDVQYF. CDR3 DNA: TGTGCCAGCAGTGTTGGGGGGGGCGGAGATGTGCAGTATTTT.

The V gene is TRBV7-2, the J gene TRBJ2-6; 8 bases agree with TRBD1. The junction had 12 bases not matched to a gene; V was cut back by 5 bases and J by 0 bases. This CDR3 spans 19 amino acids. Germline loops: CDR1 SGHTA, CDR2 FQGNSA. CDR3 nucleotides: TGTGCCAGCAGCCCCAGATCGACAGGGGCCTCCTCTGGGGCCAACGTCCTGACTTTC. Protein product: CASSPRSTGASSGANVLTF.

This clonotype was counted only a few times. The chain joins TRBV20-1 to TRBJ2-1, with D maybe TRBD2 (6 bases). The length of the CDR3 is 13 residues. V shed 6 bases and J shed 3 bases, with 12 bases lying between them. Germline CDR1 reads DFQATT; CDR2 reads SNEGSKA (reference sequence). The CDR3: CSAPPGGYNEQFF. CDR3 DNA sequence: TGCAGTGCACCCCCCGGGGGCTACAATGAGCAGTTCTTC.

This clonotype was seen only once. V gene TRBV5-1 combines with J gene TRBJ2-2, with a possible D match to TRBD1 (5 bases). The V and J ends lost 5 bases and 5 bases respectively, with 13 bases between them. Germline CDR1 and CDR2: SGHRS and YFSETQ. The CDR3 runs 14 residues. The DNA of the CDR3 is TGCGCCAGCAGTGGCCAAGGGGTGACCGGGGAGCTGTTTTTT. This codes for CASSGQGVTGELFF.

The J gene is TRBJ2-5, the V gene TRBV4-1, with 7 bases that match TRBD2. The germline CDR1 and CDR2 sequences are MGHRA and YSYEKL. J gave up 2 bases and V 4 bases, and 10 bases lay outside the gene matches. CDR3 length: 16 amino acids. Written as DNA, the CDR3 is TGCGCCAGCAGCCGATCCCCAGCGGGGATTCAAGAGACCCAGTACTTC. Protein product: CASSRSPAGIQETQYF.

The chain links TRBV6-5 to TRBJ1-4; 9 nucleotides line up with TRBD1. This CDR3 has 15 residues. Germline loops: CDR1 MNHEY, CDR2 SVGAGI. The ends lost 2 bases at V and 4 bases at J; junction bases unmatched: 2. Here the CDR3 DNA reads TGTGCCAGCAGTTACGGGGACAGGGTTAATGAAAAACTGTTTTTT. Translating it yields CASSYGDRVNEKLFF.

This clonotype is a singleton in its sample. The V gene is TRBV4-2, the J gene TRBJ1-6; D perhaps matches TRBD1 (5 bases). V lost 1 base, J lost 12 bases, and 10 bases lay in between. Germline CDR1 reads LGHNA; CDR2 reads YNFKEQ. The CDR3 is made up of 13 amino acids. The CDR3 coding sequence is TGTGCCAGCAGCCAAGTTCGGGGGGGACCCCTCCACTTT. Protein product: CASSQVRGGPLHF.

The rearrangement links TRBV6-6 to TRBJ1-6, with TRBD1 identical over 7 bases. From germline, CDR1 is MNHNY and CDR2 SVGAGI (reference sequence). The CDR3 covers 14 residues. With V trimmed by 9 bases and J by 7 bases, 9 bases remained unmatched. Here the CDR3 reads CASLARDRNSPLHF. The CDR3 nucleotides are TGTGCCAGTCTCGCCCGGGACAGAAATTCACCCCTCCACTTT.

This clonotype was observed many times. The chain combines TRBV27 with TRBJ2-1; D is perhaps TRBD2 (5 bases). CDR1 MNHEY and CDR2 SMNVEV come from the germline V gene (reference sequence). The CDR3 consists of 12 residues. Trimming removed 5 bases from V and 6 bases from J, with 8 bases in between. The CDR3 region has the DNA TGTGCCAGCAGTCGGACTGGCAATGAGCAGTTCTTC. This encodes CASSRTGNEQFF.

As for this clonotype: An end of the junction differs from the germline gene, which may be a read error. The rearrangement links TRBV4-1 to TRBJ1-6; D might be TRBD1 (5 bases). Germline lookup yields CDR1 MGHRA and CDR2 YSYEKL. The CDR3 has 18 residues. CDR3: CTSSQDLGGETHNSPPHF. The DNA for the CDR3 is TGCACCAGCAGCCAAGATCTGGGGGGGGAGACTCATAATTCACCCCCCCACTTT.

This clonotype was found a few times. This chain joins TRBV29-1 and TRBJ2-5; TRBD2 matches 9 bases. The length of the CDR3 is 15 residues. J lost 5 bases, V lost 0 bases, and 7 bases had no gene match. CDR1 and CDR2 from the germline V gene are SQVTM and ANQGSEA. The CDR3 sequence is CSVEDMSGGLETQYF. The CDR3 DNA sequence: TGCAGCGTTGAAGACATGAGCGGGGGGTTGGAGACCCAGTACTTC. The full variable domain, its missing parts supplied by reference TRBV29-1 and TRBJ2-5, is SAVISQKPSRDICQRGTSLTIQCQVDSQVTMMFWYRQQPGQSLTLIATANQGSEATYESGFVIDKFPISRPNLTFSTLTVSNMSPEDSSIYLCSVEDMSGGLETQYFGPGTRLLVL.

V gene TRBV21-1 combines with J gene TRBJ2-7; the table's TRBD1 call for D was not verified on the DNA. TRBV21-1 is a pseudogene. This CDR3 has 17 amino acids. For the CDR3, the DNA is TGTGCCAGCAGCAAAGCCGAGTCAGGGTACCCCTCCTACGAGCAGTACTTC. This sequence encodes CASSKAESGYPSYEQYF.

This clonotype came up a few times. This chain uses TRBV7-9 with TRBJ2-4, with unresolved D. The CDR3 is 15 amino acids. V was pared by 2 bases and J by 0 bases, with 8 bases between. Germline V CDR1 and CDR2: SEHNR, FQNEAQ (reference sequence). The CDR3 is CASSLLGLAKNIQYF. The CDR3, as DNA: TGTGCCAGCAGCTTACTAGGGTTAGCCAAAAACATTCAGTACTTC. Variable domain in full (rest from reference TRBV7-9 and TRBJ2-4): DTGVSQNPRHKITKRGQNVTFRCDPISEHNRLYWYRQTLGQGPEFLTYFQNEAQLEKSRLLSDRFSAERPKGSFSTLEIQRTEQGDSAMYLCASSLLGLAKNIQYFGAGTRLSVL.

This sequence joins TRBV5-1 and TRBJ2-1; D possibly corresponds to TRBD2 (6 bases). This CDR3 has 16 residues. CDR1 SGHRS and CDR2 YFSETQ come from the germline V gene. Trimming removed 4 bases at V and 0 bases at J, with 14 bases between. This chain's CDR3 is CASSPDSGDSYNEQFF. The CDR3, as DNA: TGCGCCAGCAGCCCGGATTCGGGGGACTCCTACAATGAGCAGTTCTTC.

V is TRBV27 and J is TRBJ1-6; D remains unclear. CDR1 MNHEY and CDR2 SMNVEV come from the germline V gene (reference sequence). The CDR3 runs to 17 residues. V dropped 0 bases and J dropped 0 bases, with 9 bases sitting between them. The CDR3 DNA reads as TGTGCCAGCAGTTTATCGTTCGATATCTCCTATAATTCACCCCTCCACTTT. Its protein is CASSLSFDISYNSPLHF.

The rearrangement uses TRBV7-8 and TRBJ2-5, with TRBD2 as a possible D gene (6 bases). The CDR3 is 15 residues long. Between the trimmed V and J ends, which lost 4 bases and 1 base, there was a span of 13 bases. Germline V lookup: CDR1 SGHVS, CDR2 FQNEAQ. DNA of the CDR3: TGTGCCAGCAGCTGCCCCGGGACTTCCCAAGAGACCCAGTACTTC. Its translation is CASSCPGTSQETQYF.

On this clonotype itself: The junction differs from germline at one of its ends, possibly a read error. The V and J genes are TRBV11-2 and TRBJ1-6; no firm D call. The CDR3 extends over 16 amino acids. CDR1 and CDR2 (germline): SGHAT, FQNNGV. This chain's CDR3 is CAGSVRASSYNSPLHF. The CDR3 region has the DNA TGTGCCGGCAGCGTCCGGGCCAGCTCCTATAATTCACCCCTCCACTTT.

As DNA, the CDR3 is TGCAGTGCTCCCCGGGACACGGACAGGACGGGTGAGCAGTTCTTC. The encoded protein is CSAPRDTDRTGEQFF. The J gene is TRBJ2-1, the V gene TRBV20-1, with 7 nucleotides matching TRBD1. Looked up from germline, CDR1 is DFQATT and CDR2 is SNEGSKA (reference sequence). This CDR3 is 15 amino acids long. The trim removed 5 bases at V and 9 bases at J, leaving 16 bases unmatched.

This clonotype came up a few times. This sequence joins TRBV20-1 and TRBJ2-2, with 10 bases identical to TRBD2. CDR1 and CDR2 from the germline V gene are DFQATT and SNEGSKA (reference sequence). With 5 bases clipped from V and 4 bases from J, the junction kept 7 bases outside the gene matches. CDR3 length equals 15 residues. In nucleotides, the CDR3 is TGCAGTGCTCGTGGACTAGCGGCTGGCACCGGGGAGCTGTTTTTT. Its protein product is CSARGLAAGTGELFF.

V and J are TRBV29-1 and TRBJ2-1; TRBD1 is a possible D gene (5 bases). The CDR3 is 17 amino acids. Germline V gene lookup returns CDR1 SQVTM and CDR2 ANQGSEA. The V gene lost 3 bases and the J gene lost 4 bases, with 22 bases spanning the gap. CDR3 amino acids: CSVDMGQSSPLYNEQFF. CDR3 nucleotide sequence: TGCAGCGTTGATATGGGGCAGAGTAGCCCTTTGTACAATGAGCAGTTCTTC.

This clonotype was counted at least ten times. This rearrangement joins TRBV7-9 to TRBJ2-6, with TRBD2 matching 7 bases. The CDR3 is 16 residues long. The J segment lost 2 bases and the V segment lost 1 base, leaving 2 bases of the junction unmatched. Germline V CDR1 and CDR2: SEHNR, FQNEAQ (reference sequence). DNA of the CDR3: TGTGCCAGCAGCTTAGTCGGGGGGACTGGGGCCAACGTCCTGACTTTC. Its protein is CASSLVGGTGANVLTF.

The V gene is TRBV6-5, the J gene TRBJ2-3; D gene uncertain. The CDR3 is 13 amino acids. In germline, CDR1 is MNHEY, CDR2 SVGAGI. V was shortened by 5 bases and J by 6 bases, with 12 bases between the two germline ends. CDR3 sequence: CASSLHFADTQYF. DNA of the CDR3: TGTGCCAGCAGTCTTCACTTCGCTGATACGCAGTATTTT.

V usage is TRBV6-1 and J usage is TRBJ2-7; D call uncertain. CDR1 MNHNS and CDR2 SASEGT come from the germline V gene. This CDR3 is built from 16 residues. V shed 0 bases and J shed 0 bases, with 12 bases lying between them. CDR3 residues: CASSEAPTLSSYEQYF. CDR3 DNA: TGTGCCAGCAGTGAAGCCCCTACCCTAAGCTCCTACGAGCAGTACTTC.

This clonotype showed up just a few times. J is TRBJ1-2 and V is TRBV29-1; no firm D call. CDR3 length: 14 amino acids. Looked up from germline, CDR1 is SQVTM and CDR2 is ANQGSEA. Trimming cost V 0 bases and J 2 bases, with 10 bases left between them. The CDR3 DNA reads TGCAGCGTTGAAGAGCGGGCAGGCAACTATGGCTACACCTTC. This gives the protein CSVEERAGNYGYTF.

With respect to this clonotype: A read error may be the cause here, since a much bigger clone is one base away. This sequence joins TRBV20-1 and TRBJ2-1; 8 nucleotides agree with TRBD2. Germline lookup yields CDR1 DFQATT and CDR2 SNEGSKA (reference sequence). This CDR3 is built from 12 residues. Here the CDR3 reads CNGGASYNEQFF. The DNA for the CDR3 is TGCAACGGGGGGGCCTCCTACAATGAGCAGTTCTTC.

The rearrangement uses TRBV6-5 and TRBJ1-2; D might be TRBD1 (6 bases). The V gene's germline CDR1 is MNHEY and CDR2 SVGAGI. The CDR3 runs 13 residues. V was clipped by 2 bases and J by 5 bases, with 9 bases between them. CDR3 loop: CASSYRGRYGYTF. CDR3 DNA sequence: TGTGCCAGCAGTTACAGGGGGAGGTATGGCTACACCTTC.